The 23 T cell receptor beta chains in this list originate from one sample, sequenced in a study of blood T cell repertoires in COVID-19. TCRdb keeps only in-frame clones here, not all; method: immunoSEQ multiplex PCR. The sample holds about 250,000 clones, 65% to 90% seen once. Sequencing was done on a sample of peripheral blood. Every receptor here comes from a man aged 50-60 years with COVID-19, enrolled during active disease.

The J gene is TRBJ1-6, the V gene TRBV4-2; D uncertain. CDR3 length equals 16 residues. V lost 5 bases and J 1 base, leaving 12 bases between the germline ends. Looked up from germline, CDR1 is LGHNA and CDR2 is YNFKEQ. The CDR3 region is CASSKTGFSYNSPLHF. CDR3 DNA sequence: TGTGCCAGCAGCAAGACCGGGTTTTCCTATAATTCACCCCTCCACTTT.

J is TRBJ2-5 and V is TRBV19, with D maybe TRBD2 (5 bases). The CDR3 loop spans 13 amino acids. CDR1 is LNHDA and CDR2 is SQIVND in the germline V gene (reference sequence). The ends were cut back, 4 bases at V and 5 bases at J, with 11 bases in the middle. CDR3 protein: CASSTGPGETQYF. CDR3 sequence (DNA): TGTGCCAGTAGTACAGGACCGGGGGAGACCCAGTACTTC. Drawing the rest from reference TRBV19 and TRBJ2-5, the complete variable domain is DGGITQSPKYLFRKEGQNVTLSCEQNLNHDAMYWYRQDPGQGLRLIYYSQIVNDFQKGDIAEGYSVSREKKESFPLTVTSAQKNPTAFYLCASSTGPGETQYFGPGTRLLVL.

The chain is built from TRBV2 and TRBJ1-1; maybe TRBD1 (6 bases). The V gene lost 1 base and the J gene lost 8 bases, with 26 bases spanning the gap. CDR1 and CDR2 (germline): SNHLY, FYNNEI. This CDR3 comprises 18 residues. CDR3 region: CASSEDEQGELSFTEAFF. CDR3 DNA sequence: TGTGCCAGCAGTGAAGACGAACAGGGAGAACTTAGTTTCACCGAAGCTTTCTTT.

The J gene is TRBJ2-1, the V gene TRBV24-1, with D possibly being TRBD1 (5 bases). The CDR3 totals 15 residues. V was cut by 3 bases and J by 6 bases, with 14 bases left in between. Germline V gene sequence: CDR1 KGHDR, CDR2 SFDVKD. CDR3 in amino acids: CATSDPTERINEQFF. The CDR3, as DNA: TGTGCCACCAGTGATCCGACAGAGAGGATCAATGAGCAGTTCTTC.

The table lists this clone with a count of one. This chain joins TRBV7-3 and TRBJ2-1; 9 nucleotides line up with TRBD2. The CDR3 contains 17 residues. Germline V gene lookup returns CDR1 SGHTA and CDR2 FQGTGA. With V trimmed by 2 bases and J by 9 bases, 14 bases remained unmatched. The CDR3 nucleotides are TGTGCCAGCAGCTTATACCTGGGGACTAGCTCGGGAAGTGAGCAGTTCTTC. Its protein is CASSLYLGTSSGSEQFF.

The chain recombines TRBV19 with TRBJ1-3, with D uncertain. Germline-derived CDR1 and CDR2 are LNHDA and SQIVND (reference sequence). V shed 3 bases and J shed 0 bases, with 15 bases lying between them. The CDR3 runs 17 residues. The CDR3 is CASSIMLARSSGNTIYF. CDR3 DNA: TGTGCCAGTAGTATTATGTTAGCCCGAAGCTCTGGAAACACCATATATTTT. Full variable domain (missing parts from reference TRBV19 and TRBJ1-3): DGGITQSPKYLFRKEGQNVTLSCEQNLNHDAMYWYRQDPGQGLRLIYYSQIVNDFQKGDIAEGYSVSREKKESFPLTVTSAQKNPTAFYLCASSIMLARSSGNTIYFGEGSWLTVV.

V and J are TRBV28 and TRBJ1-5, with 8 bases identical to TRBD1. Trimming removed 8 bases from V and 4 bases from J; junction bases left unmatched: 4. The CDR3 is made up of 13 amino acids. CDR1 and CDR2 from the germline V gene are MDHEN and SYDVKM. This CDR3 is CASRQGWNQPQHF. The CDR3 coding sequence is TGTGCCAGCCGACAGGGGTGGAATCAGCCCCAGCATTTT. Complete variable domain (other parts from reference TRBV28 and TRBJ1-5): DVKVTQSSRYLVKRTGEKVFLECVQDMDHENMFWYRQDPGLGLRLIYFSYDVKMKEKGDIPEGYSVSREKKERFSLILESASTNQTSMYLCASRQGWNQPQHFGDGTRLSIL.

In regard to this clone: Germline and junction disagree at one end, which may indicate a read error. The chain combines TRBV3-1 (or the pseudogene TRBV3-2) with TRBJ1-6; TRBD1 is a possible D gene (5 bases). There are 17 residues in the CDR3. Germline lookup yields CDR1 LGHDT and CDR2 YNNKEL (reference sequence). The CDR3 DNA follows: TGTGCCAGCAGCCAAGATGGGGGGGTCTCCCATAATTCACCCCTCCACTTT. It specifies CASSQDGGVSHNSPLHF.

V is TRBV11-2 and J is TRBJ1-1; 8 bases fit TRBD1. Germline CDR1 is SGHAT and CDR2 is FQNNGV. Trimming took 5 bases from V and 1 from J; bases not matched to a gene: 6. This CDR3 has 15 amino acids. The CDR3 sequence: CASSHPGTGNTEAFF. DNA of the CDR3: TGTGCCAGCAGCCATCCCGGGACAGGGAACACTGAAGCTTTCTTT.

In the case of this clone: The same CDR3 can be traced to other DNA sequences in this sample. The CDR3 loop reads CAISDRGPGNTIYF. As DNA, the CDR3 is TGTGCCATCAGCGACAGGGGGCCTGGAAACACCATATATTTT. This chain uses TRBV10-3 with TRBJ1-3, with 10 bases aligning to TRBD1. This CDR3 has 14 amino acids. V trimming: 6 bases; J trimming: 2 bases; junction bases outside the gene matches: 1. Germline V gene sequence: CDR1 ENHRY, CDR2 SYGVKD.

Here the CDR3 DNA reads TGTGCCAGCAGCTTGCGGGGGTCCTACGAGCAGTACTTC. Protein product: CASSLRGSYEQYF. The chain is built from TRBV7-9 and TRBJ2-7; 7 nucleotides agree with TRBD2. CDR3 length equals 13 residues. Trimming at V came to 3 bases and at J to 1 base, leaving 0 bases not matched to a gene. Germline V gives CDR1 SEHNR, CDR2 FQNEAQ (reference sequence).

This clone was counted only a few times. Its ends do not fully match the called genes, so a read error is possible. The V gene is TRBV5-4, the J gene TRBJ1-3; the D gene is possibly TRBD1 (6 bases). Per germline, CDR1 SGHNT and CDR2 YYREEE (reference sequence). CDR3 size: 11 residues. The CDR3 spells CASSEGHLRFF. The CDR3, as DNA: TGTGCCAGCAGTGAGGGACACCTCCGTTTCTTT. The whole variable domain, filled in from reference TRBV5-4 and TRBJ1-3, reads ETGVTQSPTHLIKTRGQQVTLRCSSQSGHNTVSWYQQALGQGPQFIFQYYREEENGRGNFPPRFSGLQFPNYSSELNVNALELDDSALYLCASSEGHLRFFGEGSWLTVV.

The CDR3 coding sequence is TGTGCCTGGAGTGTAGGAGGGGCTCGGAACTATGGCTACACCTTC. As protein: CAWSVGGARNYGYTF. V gene TRBV30 combines with J gene TRBJ1-2, with D perhaps matching TRBD1 (5 bases). The CDR3 sequence is 15 residues long. The V gene's germline CDR1 is GTSNPN and CDR2 SVGIG (reference sequence). The germline V and J ends were trimmed by 0 bases and 2 bases, with 13 bases remaining between them.

This chain uses TRBV4-2 with TRBJ1-2; 7 nucleotides agree with TRBD1. The CDR3 has 16 residues. CDR1 and CDR2 from the germline V gene are LGHNA and YNFKEQ. Trimming cost V 3 bases and J 8 bases; bases outside gene matches: 15. The CDR3 nucleotides read TGTGCCAGCAGCCACCCCAATCCAGGGGGATCTGGGGGCTACACCTTC. It yields the protein CASSHPNPGGSGGYTF.

This chain uses TRBV19 with TRBJ2-7; a possible D gene is TRBD2 (6 bases). The V and J ends lost 5 bases and 7 bases respectively, with 18 bases between them. Germline loops: CDR1 LNHDA, CDR2 SQIVND (reference sequence). The CDR3 is made up of 14 amino acids. CDR3 coding DNA: TGTGCCAGTAGTGTCGGGACTCTCCTGGGAGAGCAGTACTTC. Its translation is CASSVGTLLGEQYF. Drawing the rest from reference TRBV19 and TRBJ2-7, the complete variable domain is DGGITQSPKYLFRKEGQNVTLSCEQNLNHDAMYWYRQDPGQGLRLIYYSQIVNDFQKGDIAEGYSVSREKKESFPLTVTSAQKNPTAFYLCASSVGTLLGEQYFGPGTRLTVT.

The chain combines TRBV7-6 with TRBJ1-1; tentatively, D is TRBD1 (6 bases). In germline, CDR1 is SGHVS, CDR2 FNYEAQ. The CDR3 has 15 residues. Trimming removed 0 bases at V and 0 bases at J, with 8 bases between. The CDR3 DNA reads as TGTGCCAGCAGCTTAGCGGACAGCCTGAACACTGAAGCTTTCTTT. This sequence encodes CASSLADSLNTEAFF.

The chain combines TRBV28 with TRBJ1-2; the D gene is possibly TRBD1 (5 bases). Germline CDR1 and CDR2: MDHEN and SYDVKM. This CDR3 is 13 amino acids long. Trimming removed 6 bases at V and 9 bases at J, with 17 bases between. This CDR3 is CASSTTEGESYTF. The CDR3 coding sequence is TGTGCCAGCAGCACCACCGAAGGGGAAAGCTACACCTTC.

The chain has TRBV4-3 and TRBJ1-4; D unclear. The V gene lost 0 bases and the J gene lost 6 bases, with 14 bases spanning the gap. The CDR3 totals 16 residues. CDR1 is LGHNA, CDR2 YSLEER, per germline. The CDR3 sequence: CASSQEGGQKYEKLFF. The DNA of the CDR3 is TGCGCCAGCAGCCAAGAAGGAGGGCAGAAGTATGAAAAACTGTTTTTT.

The rearrangement links TRBV30 to TRBJ2-7; 7 bases are shared with TRBD1. Germline V gene sequence: CDR1 GTSNPN, CDR2 SVGIG (reference sequence). J was trimmed by 4 bases and V by 0 bases; bases with no gene match: 9. The length of the CDR3 is 15 residues. The CDR3 reads CAWSVLAGTAYEQYF. Written as DNA, the CDR3 is TGTGCCTGGAGTGTCCTAGCCGGGACAGCTTACGAGCAGTACTTC.

The genes are TRBV5-1 and TRBJ2-7; TRBD1 aligns across 8 bases. CDR3 length: 14 residues. V was pared by 5 bases and J by 5 bases, with 9 bases of the junction left unmatched. Per the germline V gene, CDR1 is SGHRS and CDR2 is YFSETQ. For the CDR3, the DNA is TGCGCCAGCAGTGACACAGGGGGAAATAACGAGCAGTACTTC. Translation gives CASSDTGGNNEQYF.

This chain links TRBV7-6 with TRBJ2-2; tentatively, D is TRBD2 (6 bases). CDR1 is SGHVS, CDR2 FNYEAQ, per germline. This CDR3 contains 19 residues. V was shortened by 1 base and J by 6 bases, with 24 bases between the two germline ends. In DNA, the CDR3 is TGTGCCAGCAGCTTAGGGACCATTCTGGGGTCCTCGGGAGCCGGGGAGCTGTTTTTT. It translates to CASSLGTILGSSGAGELFF. Together with reference TRBV7-6 and TRBJ2-2, the CDR3 gives the full variable domain: GAGVSQSPRYKVTKRGQDVALRCDPISGHVSLYWYRQALGQGPEFLTYFNYEAQQDKSGLPNDRFSAERPEGSISTLTIQRTEQRDSAMYRCASSLGTILGSSGAGELFFGEGSRLTVL.

V is TRBV4-1 and J is TRBJ2-7; 8 bases are a match to TRBD1. The germline gives CDR1 MGHRA, CDR2 YSYEKL. The CDR3 spans 15 residues. Trimming removed 4 bases from V and 2 bases from J; junction bases left unmatched: 7. CDR3 DNA: TGCGCCAGCAGCCTAACGACAGGGGTCACCTACGAGCAGTACTTC. Its translation is CASSLTTGVTYEQYF.

The chain is built from TRBV5-8 and TRBJ2-3; 13 bases are shared with TRBD2. V shed 6 bases and J 1 base; nucleotides not matched to a gene: 5. The germline gives CDR1 SGHTS, CDR2 YDEGEE. This CDR3 contains 16 residues. Here the CDR3 DNA reads TGTGCCAGCACCCTCGGACTAGCGGGGGGCACAGATACGCAGTATTTT. It translates to CASTLGLAGGTDTQYF.